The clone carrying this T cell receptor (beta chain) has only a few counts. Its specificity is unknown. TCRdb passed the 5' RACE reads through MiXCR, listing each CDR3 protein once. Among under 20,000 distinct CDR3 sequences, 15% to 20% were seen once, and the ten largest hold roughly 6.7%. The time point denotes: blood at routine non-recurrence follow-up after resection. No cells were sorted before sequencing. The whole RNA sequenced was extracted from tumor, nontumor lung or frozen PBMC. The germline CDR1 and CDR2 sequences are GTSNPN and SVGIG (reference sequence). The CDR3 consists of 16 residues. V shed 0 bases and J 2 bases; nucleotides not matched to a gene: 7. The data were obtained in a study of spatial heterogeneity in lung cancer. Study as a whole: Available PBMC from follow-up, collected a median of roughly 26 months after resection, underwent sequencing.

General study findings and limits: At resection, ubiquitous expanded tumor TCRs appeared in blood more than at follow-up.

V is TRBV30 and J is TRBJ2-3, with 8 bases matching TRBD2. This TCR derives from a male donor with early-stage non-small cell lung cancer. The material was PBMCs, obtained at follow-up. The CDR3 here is CAWSVVSGALTDTQYF. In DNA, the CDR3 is TGTGCCTGGAGTGTAGTTAGCGGGGCTCTCACAGATACGCAGTATTTT.